Listed below are T cell receptor beta chains from one sample, sequenced in a study of shared clonotypes between healthy human individuals. TCRdb's copy holds only in-frame clones and misses some; the assay was immunoSEQ multiplex PCR. The data hold under 600,000 clones, with about 96% observed a single time. The sample taken for sequencing was naive CD4+ T cells sorted from blood. These receptors were collected from a woman in her 30s in good health. Both conserved end residues are part of each CDR3. Fields, in order: J gene, clone size, V gene, D gene, CDR3 protein, CDR3 DNA. A D gene is named only where the DNA matches it firmly. Rows give clone size only sometimes, using once, few, many, or a class for an expanded clone.

TRBJ2-7	.	TRBV6-1	TRBD2	CASSDGLAADYEQYF	TGTGCCAGCAGTGACGGACTAGCGGCCGACTACGAGCAGTACTTC
TRBJ2-3	.	TRBV7-9	TRBD2	CASSRLLAGVTDTQYF	TGTGCCAGCAGCCGCCTACTAGCGGGAGTCACAGATACGCAGTATTTT
TRBJ2-1	.	TRBV29-1	.	CSVAPGSNEQFF	TGCAGCGTCGCCCCCGGGAGCAATGAGCAGTTCTTC
TRBJ1-6	.	TRBV30	TRBD1	CAWSDPDRTGLYSPLHF	TGTGCCTGGAGTGACCCGGACAGGACGGGGTTGTATTCACCCCTCCACTTT
TRBJ1-4	.	TRBV25-1	.	CASSESGSNEKLFF	TGTGCCAGCAGTGAATCAGGGTCTAATGAAAAACTGTTTTTT
TRBJ2-5	.	TRBV19	TRBD2	CASRGIAGGEETQYF	TGTGCCAGTAGGGGAATAGCGGGAGGGGAAGAGACCCAGTACTTC
TRBJ2-1	.	TRBV5-1	.	CASSLAYTRDSYNEQFF	TGCGCCAGCAGCTTGGCCTACACCCGGGACTCATACAATGAGCAGTTCTTC
TRBJ2-5	.	TRBV7-9	.	CASSPTQIQETQYF	TGTGCCAGCAGCCCCACGCAGATACAAGAGACCCAGTACTTC
TRBJ2-3	.	TRBV13	.	CASSPESLGVPTDTQYF	TGTGCCAGCAGCCCGGAAAGTTTAGGGGTACCCACAGATACGCAGTATTTT
TRBJ2-1	.	TRBV4-1	TRBD1	CASSRGPGQGHEQFF	TGCGCCAGCAGCCGAGGACCCGGACAGGGGCATGAGCAGTTCTTC
TRBJ2-5	few	TRBV10-1	.	CASSESARAQETQYF	TGCGCCAGCAGTGAGTCTGCCAGGGCTCAAGAGACCCAGTACTTC
TRBJ1-6	.	TRBV27	TRBD1	CASSYRQGYNSPLHF	TGTGCCAGCAGTTATAGACAGGGGTATAATTCACCCCTCCACTTT
TRBJ2-3	.	TRBV2	.	CASRGSSTGTQYF	TGTGCCAGCAGAGGGAGCTCCACGGGTACGCAGTATTTT
TRBJ2-2	once	TRBV5-1	TRBD2	CASSLRTSGNTGELFF	TGCGCCAGCAGTCTAAGGACTAGCGGGAACACCGGGGAGCTGTTTTTT
TRBJ2-1	few	TRBV4-1	.	CASSQDRDFYNEQFF	TGCGCCAGCAGCCAAGATCGGGACTTCTACAATGAGCAGTTCTTC
TRBJ2-7	.	TRBV18	.	CASSPTTGYEQYF	TGTGCCAGCTCACCCACGACAGGCTACGAGCAGTACTTC